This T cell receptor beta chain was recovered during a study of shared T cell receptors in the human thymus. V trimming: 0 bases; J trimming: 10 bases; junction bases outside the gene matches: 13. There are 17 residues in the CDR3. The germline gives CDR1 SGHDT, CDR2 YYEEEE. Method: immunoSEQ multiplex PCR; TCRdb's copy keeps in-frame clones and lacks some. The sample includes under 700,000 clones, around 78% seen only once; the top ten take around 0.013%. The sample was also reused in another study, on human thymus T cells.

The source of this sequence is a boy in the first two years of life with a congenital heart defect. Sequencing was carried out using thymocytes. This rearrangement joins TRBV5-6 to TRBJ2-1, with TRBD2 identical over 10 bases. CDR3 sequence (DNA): TGTGCCAGCAGCTTGGCTCCAGCGGGAGGGCGATCGGGAGAGCAGTTCTTC. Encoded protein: CASSLAPAGGRSGEQFF.